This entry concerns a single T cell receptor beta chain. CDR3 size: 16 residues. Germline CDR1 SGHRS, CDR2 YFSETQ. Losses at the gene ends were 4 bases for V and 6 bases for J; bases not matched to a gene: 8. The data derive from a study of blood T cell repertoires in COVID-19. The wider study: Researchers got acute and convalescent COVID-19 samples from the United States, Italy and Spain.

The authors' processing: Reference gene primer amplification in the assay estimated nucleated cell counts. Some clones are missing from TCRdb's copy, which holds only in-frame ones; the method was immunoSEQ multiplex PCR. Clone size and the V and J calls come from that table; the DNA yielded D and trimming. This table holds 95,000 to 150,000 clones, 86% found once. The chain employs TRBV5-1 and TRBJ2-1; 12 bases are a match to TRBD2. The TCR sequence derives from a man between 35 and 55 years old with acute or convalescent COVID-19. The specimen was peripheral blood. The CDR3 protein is CASSPQLAGGLNEQFF. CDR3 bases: TGCGCCAGCAGCCCCCAACTAGCGGGGGGACTCAATGAGCAGTTCTTC.